These T cell receptor beta chains were read from a single sample in a study of post-analysis software for immune sequencing data. Each CDR3 protein gets one entry after TCRdb re-called the PCR reads with MiXCR. The sample consists of about 460,000 distinct CDR3 sequences, around 40% of them appearing once. Sequenced: blood. These receptor sequences come from a girl aged 5-17 years with multiple sclerosis. Both conserved end residues are part of each CDR3. D genes are given only for firm matches. Size is stated for part of the rows, as once, few or many counts, or as a class when the clone is expanded.

j_call d_call clone_size v_call cdr3_nt cdr3_aa
TRBJ2-1 - - TRBV7-9 TGTGCCAGCAGCTCCCCTCAGGGGACCCCCTCCTACAATGAGCAGTTCTTC CASSSPQGTPSYNEQFF
TRBJ2-1 TRBD1 - TRBV7-2 TGTGCCGGCAGCTTAGACAGGGAAGGTAATGAGCAGTTCTTC CAGSLDREGNEQFF
TRBJ2-2 - once TRBV11-2 TGTGCCAGCAGCCTCGTCGTAAACACCGGGGAGCTGTTTTTT CASSLVVNTGELFF
TRBJ2-3 - - TRBV7-6 TGTGCCAGCAGCCGGCACGGGAGCACAGATACGCAGTATTTT CASSRHGSTDTQYF
TRBJ1-1 - - TRBV20-1 TGCAGTGCTAGAGGGGGGGCGAACACTGAAGCTTTCTTT CSARGGANTEAFF
TRBJ2-1 TRBD2 - TRBV10-3 TGTGCCATCAGTGAGTCGGTGACTAGCGGGAGGAAGGACAATGAGCAGTTCTTC CAISESVTSGRKDNEQFF
TRBJ2-1 TRBD2 - TRBV5-1 TGCGCCAGCAGCTTGGTTGCGGGAGGAAGGAATGAGCAGTTCTTC CASSLVAGGRNEQFF
TRBJ1-1 TRBD1 - TRBV15 TGTGCCACCAGCAGAGGGAAACGGGGACAGGGTGACACTGAAGCTTTCTTT CATSRGKRGQGDTEAFF
TRBJ1-1 - few TRBV5-1 TGTGCCAGCAGCTTAGGATCGCTGAACACTGAAGCTTTCTTT CASSLGSLNTEAFF
TRBJ2-7 TRBD1 once TRBV18 TGTGCCAGCTCACCAGACAGGGTACTGCTCCCCTACGAGCAGTACTTC CASSPDRVLLPYEQYF
TRBJ2-5 - few TRBV7-6 TGTGCCAGCAGCTTAGGGGCCAAGGAGACCCAGTACTTC CASSLGAKETQYF
TRBJ2-1 - - TRBV6-2/TRBV6-3 TGTGCCAGCAGTCCCTTAGCTTGGAATGAGCAGTTCTTC CASSPLAWNEQFF
TRBJ2-3 TRBD2 - TRBV12-3/TRBV12-4 TGTGCCAGCAGTCTTGGGACTAGCGGAGATGCGCAGTATTTT CASSLGTSGDAQYF
TRBJ2-6 - - TRBV28 TGTGCCACTTCGAACTTCTCCTCTCTCTCTGGGGCCAACGTCCTGACTTTC CATSNFSSLSGANVLTF
TRBJ2-3 - few TRBV5-1 TGCGCCAGCAGGGGGGATGTTTCGATCACAGATACGCAGTATTTT CASRGDVSITDTQYF
TRBJ2-5 - few TRBV6-2/TRBV6-3 TGTGCCAGCAACCGCAGGTTACCTCAAGAGACCCAGTACTTC CASNRRLPQETQYF
TRBJ1-5 - - TRBV7-9 TGTGCCAGCAGCTTAGCGGGCTCAGTGCGCAATCAGCCCCAGCATTTT CASSLAGSVRNQPQHF
TRBJ2-7 TRBD2 - TRBV7-2 TGTGCCAGCAGCTTAGGGACTAGCGGGGGGGGAGAGGCCCAGTACTTC CASSLGTSGGGEAQYF
TRBJ2-1 TRBD2 - TRBV5-1 TGCGCCTCAAAAGATGTAGCGGGGGGTCTGGGGAATGAGCAGTTCTTC CASKDVAGGLGNEQFF
TRBJ2-3 - - TRBV11-2 TGTGCCAGCAGCTTAGAATACATCACAGATACGCAGTATTTT CASSLEYITDTQYF
TRBJ1-1 - - TRBV6-1 TGTGCCAGCACCCAGGCTCTTGTGGAGTGGGGGACTGAAGCTTTCTTT CASTQALVEWGTEAFF
TRBJ1-5 - - TRBV6-1 TGTGCCAGCAGTGAAAATCCAAACCAGCCCCAGCATTTT CASSENPNQPQHF
TRBJ2-1 - - TRBV6-6 TGTGCCAGCAGTTACGCCGACCTAGTGAGTGAGCAGTTCTTC CASSYADLVSEQFF
TRBJ2-3 TRBD2 few TRBV29-1 TGCAGCGTCTTTACTCTAGCGGTTGGGACAGATACGCAGTATTTT CSVFTLAVGTDTQYF
TRBJ1-1 - - TRBV4-1 TGCGCCAGCAGCCAAGGACGGTCTGGGGACCTCAGGTCGACTGAAGCTTTCTTT CASSQGRSGDLRSTEAFF
TRBJ2-1 TRBD2 - TRBV12-3/TRBV12-4 TGTGCCAGCAGTTTAACTAGCGGGAGGGGATATGAGCAGTTCTTC CASSLTSGRGYEQFF